This entry concerns a single T cell receptor beta chain. An end of the junction differs from the germline gene, which may be a read error. Noted time point: pretreatment peripheral blood. Every PCR received spiked-in synthetic TCR analog templates. Measured with immunoSEQ multiplex PCR; TCRdb has only the in-frame clones, and not every one. The data hold about 79,000 clones, with about 82% observed a single time. The data originate from a study of PD-L1 blockade in urothelial cancer. This specimen was PBMCs, taken around atezolizumab (anti-PD-L1) treatment. The clonotype originates from a man in his forties with urothelial cancer.

This CDR3 is CASSLAALEAETQYF. DNA for the CDR3: TGTGCTAGCAGCTTAGCAGCGCTCGAAGCGGAGACCCAGTACTTC. The chain joins TRBV7-7 to TRBJ2-5; D is undetermined. From germline, CDR1 is SSHAT and CDR2 FNYEAQ (reference sequence). The CDR3 contains 15 residues.